This T cell receptor (beta chain) came from a study of STAT5B mutations in CD4+ large granular lymphocyte leukemia. Buffy coats from healthy blood donors served as controls. The method was immunoSEQ multiplex PCR; TCRdb's version includes in-frame clones alone and lacks a portion of them. The sample carries roughly 30,000 clones, more than 65% recorded once. CDR3 length equals 16 residues. The germline CDR1 and CDR2 sequences are LGHNA and YSLEER. Trimming took off 3 bases at V and 4 bases at J, with 15 bases between the two ends. The sample was CD4+ T cells from blood buffy coats. The TCR originated in a human donor in good health. The chain uses TRBV4-3 and TRBJ2-2; D remains ambiguous. The CDR3 sequence: CASSQNPDGSTGELFF. In DNA, the CDR3 is TGCGCCAGCAGCCAGAATCCGGACGGCTCCACCGGGGAGCTGTTTTTT.